The clone carrying this T cell receptor (beta chain) appeared a single time. This sample is drawn from a study of blood T cell repertoires in COVID-19. Study at large: From the United States, Italy and Spain came samples of acute and convalescent COVID-19.

The junction had 4 bases not matched to a gene; V was cut back by 5 bases and J by 2 bases. The germline V gene has CDR1 LNHDA and CDR2 SQIVND (reference sequence). The CDR3 length is 15 residues. TCRdb keeps only in-frame clones here, not all; method: immunoSEQ multiplex PCR. The sample yields over 95,000 clones, around 85% seen once. The J gene is TRBJ1-5, the V gene TRBV19, with TRBD1 matching 9 bases. This TCR came from a man aged 45-65 years with acute or convalescent COVID-19. Material for sequencing was peripheral blood. Written as DNA, the CDR3 is TGTGCCAGTAGTCCCCGGACAGGGGGCAATCAGCCCCAGCATTTT. Its protein product is CASSPRTGGNQPQHF.